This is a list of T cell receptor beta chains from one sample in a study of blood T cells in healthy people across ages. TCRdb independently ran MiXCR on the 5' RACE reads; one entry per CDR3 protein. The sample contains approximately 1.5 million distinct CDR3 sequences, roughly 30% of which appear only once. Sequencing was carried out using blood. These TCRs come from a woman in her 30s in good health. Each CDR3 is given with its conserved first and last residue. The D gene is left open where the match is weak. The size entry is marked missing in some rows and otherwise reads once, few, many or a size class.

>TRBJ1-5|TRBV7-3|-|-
CASSWGDGTQHF
TGTGCCAGCAGTTGGGGGGACGGGACCCAGCATTTT
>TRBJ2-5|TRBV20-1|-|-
CSATSGGTAQETQYF
TGCAGTGCTACATCTGGGGGGACAGCCCAAGAGACCCAGTACTTC
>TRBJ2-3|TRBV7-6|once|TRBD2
CASSVLAGIEDTQYF
TGTGCCAGCAGCGTACTAGCGGGGATCGAGGATACGCAGTATTTT
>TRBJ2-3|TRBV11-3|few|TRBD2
CASSLGTSGHTDTQYF
TGTGCCAGCAGCCTTGGGACTAGCGGACACACAGATACGCAGTATTTT
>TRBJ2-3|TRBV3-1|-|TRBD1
CASSRSRGTGSTDTQYF
TGTGCCAGCAGCCGGAGTCGTGGGACAGGGTCCACAGATACGCAGTATTTT
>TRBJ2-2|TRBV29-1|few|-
CSVEGGGTVAGELFF
TGCAGCGTTGAAGGAGGAGGGACAGTCGCCGGGGAGCTGTTTTTT
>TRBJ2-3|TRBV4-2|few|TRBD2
CASSQFWGGLAGATDTQYF
TGTGCCAGCAGCCAATTTTGGGGAGGACTAGCGGGAGCGACAGATACGCAGTATTTT
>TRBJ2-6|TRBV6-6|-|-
CASSYSGGTGANALTF
TGTGCCAGCAGTTACTCGGGGGGAACTGGGGCCAACGCCCTGACTTTC
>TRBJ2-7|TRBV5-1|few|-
CASSLSGSPAVNYEQYF
TGCGCCAGCAGCTTGAGTGGGTCTCCAGCGGTTAATTACGAGCAGTACTTC
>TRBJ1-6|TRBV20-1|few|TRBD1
CSAGAWTGSPLHF
TGCAGTGCTGGGGCATGGACAGGTTCACCCCTCCACTTT
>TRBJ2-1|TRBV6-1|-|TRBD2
CASSVAGGPYYNEQFF
TGTGCCAGCAGTGTAGCGGGAGGGCCCTACTACAATGAGCAGTTCTTC
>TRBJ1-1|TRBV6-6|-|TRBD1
CASTNPVQGVLAFF
TGTGCCAGCACCAATCCTGTGCAGGGGGTTTTAGCTTTCTTT
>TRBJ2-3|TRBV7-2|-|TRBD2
CASSAIRLAGGTDTQYF
TGTGCCAGCAGCGCAATCCGACTAGCGGGGGGGACAGATACGCAGTATTTT
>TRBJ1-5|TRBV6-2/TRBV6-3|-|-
CASSPRPSNQPQHF
TGTGCCAGCAGTCCGAGACCTAGCAATCAGCCCCAGCATTTT
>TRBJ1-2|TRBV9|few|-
CASSLGGVGSSNYGYTF
TGTGCCAGCAGCCTCGGGGGGGTCGGGTCCTCTAACTATGGCTACACCTTC
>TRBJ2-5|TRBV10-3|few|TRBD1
CAIATRQGGDQETQYF
TGTGCCATCGCAACGCGACAGGGGGGAGATCAAGAGACCCAGTACTTC
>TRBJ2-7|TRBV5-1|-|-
CASSLELVGEGDEQYF
TGCGCCAGCAGCTTGGAACTAGTGGGAGAGGGGGACGAGCAGTACTTC
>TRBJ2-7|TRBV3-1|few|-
CASSTRATEQYF
TGTGCCAGCAGCACCCGAGCCACCGAGCAGTACTTC
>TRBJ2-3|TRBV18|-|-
CASSSATAADTQYF
TGTGCCAGCTCTTCCGCCACCGCGGCAGATACGCAGTATTTT
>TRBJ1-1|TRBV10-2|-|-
CASSGGPREDTEAFF
TGCGCCAGCAGTGGGGGACCTCGGGAAGACACTGAAGCTTTCTTT
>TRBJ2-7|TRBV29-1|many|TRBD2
CSVLAGASSYEQYF
TGCAGCGTACTAGCGGGAGCGTCCTCCTACGAGCAGTACTTC
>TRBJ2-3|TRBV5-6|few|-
CASSFGGGRDTQYF
TGTGCCAGCAGCTTTGGAGGGGGCAGAGATACGCAGTATTTT
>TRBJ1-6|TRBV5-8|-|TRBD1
CASSFETGGGSPLHF
TGTGCCAGCAGCTTTGAGACAGGGGGAGGTTCACCCCTCCACTTT
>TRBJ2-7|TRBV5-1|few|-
CASSLPENYEQYF
TGCGCCAGCAGCTTGCCAGAAAACTACGAGCAGTACTTC
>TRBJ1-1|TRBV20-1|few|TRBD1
CSARPPRQGGNTEAFF
TGCAGTGCTAGACCACCCCGACAGGGGGGGAACACTGAAGCTTTCTTT
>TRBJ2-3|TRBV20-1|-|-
CSARGLTSTDTQYF
TGCAGTGCCAGGGGACTAACTAGCACAGATACGCAGTATTTT
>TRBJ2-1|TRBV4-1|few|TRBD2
CASSQSTSGTRRRNEQFF
TGCGCCAGCAGCCAATCGACTAGCGGGACCCGCAGGAGAAATGAGCAGTTCTTC
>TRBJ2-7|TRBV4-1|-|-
CASSQDVPSHEQYF
TGCGCCAGCAGCCAAGATGTCCCGTCCCACGAGCAGTACTTC
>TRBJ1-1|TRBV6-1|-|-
CASTFGSHTFF
TGTGCCAGCACGTTTGGAAGTCATACTTTCTTT
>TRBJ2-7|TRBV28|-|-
CASSSSGTVTYEQYF
TGTGCCAGCAGTTCCTCCGGGACGGTAACCTACGAGCAGTACTTC
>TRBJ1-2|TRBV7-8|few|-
CASSLGGGVSGYTF
TGTGCCAGCAGCTTAGGAGGTGGAGTGTCCGGCTACACCTTC
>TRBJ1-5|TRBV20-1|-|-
CSAGGGDQPQHF
TGCAGTGCTGGGGGGGGGGATCAGCCCCAGCATTTT
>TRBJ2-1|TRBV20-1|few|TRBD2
CSAWTSDWGYNEQFF
TGCAGTGCTTGGACTAGCGACTGGGGGTACAATGAGCAGTTCTTC
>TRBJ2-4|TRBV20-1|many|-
CSARTGGVQYF
TGCAGTGCTAGAACCGGGGGTGTTCAGTACTTC
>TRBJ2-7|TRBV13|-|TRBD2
CASSLYSRLAGGGVYNEQYF
TGTGCCAGCAGCCTATACAGCAGACTAGCGGGAGGGGGAGTATACAATGAGCAGTACTTC
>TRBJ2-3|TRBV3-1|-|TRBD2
CAGSQSRGGGDTQYF
TGTGCCGGCAGCCAATCTCGCGGGGGGGGAGATACGCAGTATTTT
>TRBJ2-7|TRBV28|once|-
CASSWSRATYEQYF
TGTGCCAGCAGTTGGAGCAGGGCTACCTACGAGCAGTACTTC
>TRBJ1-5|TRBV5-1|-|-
CASSLDASGPPQHF
TGCGCCAGCAGCTTGGACGCCTCGGGGCCGCCCCAGCATTTT
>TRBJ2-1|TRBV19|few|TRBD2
CASSIGASGFLNEQFF
TGTGCCAGTAGTATAGGGGCTAGCGGGTTCTTAAATGAGCAGTTCTTC
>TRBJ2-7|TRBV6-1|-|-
CASSGRDRLSYEQYF
TGTGCCAGCAGTGGCCGGGACCGACTCTCCTACGAGCAGTACTTC
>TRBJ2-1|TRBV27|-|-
CASSPTRTYNEQFF
TGTGCCAGCAGTCCAACCAGAACCTACAATGAGCAGTTCTTC
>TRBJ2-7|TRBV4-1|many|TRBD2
CASSQEWVAGGYEQYF
TGCGCCAGCAGCCAAGAGTGGGTAGCGGGAGGCTACGAGCAGTACTTC
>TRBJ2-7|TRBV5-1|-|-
CASSLDPYYEQYF
TGCGCCAGCAGCTTGGACCCGTACTACGAGCAGTACTTC
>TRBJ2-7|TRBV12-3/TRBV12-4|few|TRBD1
CASSPDRGIWGEQYF
TGTGCCAGCAGTCCCGACAGGGGCATTTGGGGCGAGCAGTACTTC
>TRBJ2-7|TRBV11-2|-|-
CASGRTDFAEQYF
TGTGCCAGCGGAAGGACTGACTTCGCCGAGCAGTACTTC
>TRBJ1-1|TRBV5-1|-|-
CASTLDGETEAFF
TGCGCCAGCACCCTCGACGGAGAAACTGAAGCTTTCTTT
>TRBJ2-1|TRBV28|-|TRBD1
CASMGDRVLNEQFF
TGTGCCAGCATGGGAGACAGGGTTCTCAATGAGCAGTTCTTC
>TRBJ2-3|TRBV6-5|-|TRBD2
CASSYALTSSGGPDTQYF
TGTGCCAGCAGTTACGCGCTCACGTCTAGCGGGGGACCAGATACGCAGTATTTT
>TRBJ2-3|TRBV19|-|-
CASTTVRGDTQYF
TGTGCCAGTACTACTGTGAGGGGAGATACGCAGTATTTT
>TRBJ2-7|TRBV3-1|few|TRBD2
CASSLSGRVSSYEQYF
TGTGCCAGCAGCCTTAGCGGGAGGGTGAGCTCCTACGAGCAGTACTTC
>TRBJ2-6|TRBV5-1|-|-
CASSLETNSGANVLTF
TGCGCCAGCAGCTTGGAGACAAACTCTGGGGCCAACGTCCTGACTTTC
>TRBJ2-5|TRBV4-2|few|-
CANSPSNQQGSGETQYF
TGTGCCAACAGCCCCTCCAATCAGCAGGGTTCAGGGGAGACCCAGTACTTC
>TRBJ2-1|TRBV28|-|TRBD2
CASSTSGGPSQVKQFF
TGTGCCAGCAGTACTAGCGGGGGCCCCTCTCAAGTGAAGCAGTTCTTC
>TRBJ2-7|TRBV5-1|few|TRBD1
CASSLSGGAAEQYF
TGCGCCAGCAGCTTGTCAGGGGGCGCCGCCGAGCAGTACTTC
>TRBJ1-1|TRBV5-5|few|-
CASRRVGAAEAFF
TGTGCCAGCAGGCGTGTGGGGGCCGCTGAAGCTTTCTTT
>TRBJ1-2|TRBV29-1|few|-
CSVEPNRVGYTF
TGCAGCGTTGAGCCCAACAGGGTGGGCTACACCTTC